These 7 T cell receptor beta chains share one sample of origin, sequenced in a study of PD-L1 blockade in urothelial cancer. Time point given: peripheral blood 6 weeks after treatment start. Using immunoSEQ multiplex PCR, the repertoire was profiled, and TCRdb retains in-frame clones only, with some absent. The sample carries about 50,000 clones, more than 80% recorded once. Sequencing was performed on PBMCs, taken around atezolizumab (anti-PD-L1) treatment. The receptors derive from a man between 65 and 79 years old with urothelial cancer.

The V call is TRBV7-9, the J call TRBJ2-5; TRBD1 aligns across 8 bases. Trimming cost V 5 bases and J 4 bases; bases outside gene matches: 6. The CDR3 totals 14 residues. CDR1 SEHNR and CDR2 FQNEAQ come from the germline V gene (reference sequence). The CDR3 protein is CASSRGQVRETQYF. DNA for the CDR3: TGTGCCAGCAGCCGGGGACAGGTACGAGAGACCCAGTACTTC.

V usage is TRBV5-1 and J usage is TRBJ2-7, with D maybe TRBD1 (5 bases). Germline V lookup: CDR1 SGHRS, CDR2 YFSETQ. This CDR3 contains 14 residues. The ends were cut back, 0 bases at V and 4 bases at J, with 11 bases in the middle. The CDR3 DNA follows: TGCGCCAGCAGCTTGGCGGCAGGGCCGTACGAGCAGTACTTC. As protein: CASSLAAGPYEQYF.

This clone has only one observation. This rearrangement joins TRBV2 to TRBJ2-5; 8 bases align to TRBD2. Germline loops: CDR1 SNHLY, CDR2 FYNNEI. V shed 4 bases and J 3 bases; nucleotides not matched to a gene: 4. There are 14 residues in the CDR3. CDR3 in amino acids: CASSVSGSKETQYF. Here the CDR3 DNA reads TGTGCCAGCAGTGTAAGCGGGAGTAAAGAGACCCAGTACTTC. Full variable domain (remainder filled in from reference TRBV2 and TRBJ2-5): EPEVTQTPSHQVTQMGQEVILRCVPISNHLYFYWYRQILGQKVEFLVSFYNNEISEKSEIFDDQFSVERPDGSNFTLKIRSTKLEDSAMYFCASSVSGSKETQYFGPGTRLLVL.

The chain is built from TRBV5-1 and TRBJ2-1; 8 bases are shared with TRBD1. Losses at the gene ends were 4 bases for V and 4 bases for J; bases not matched to a gene: 10. The CDR3 extends over 16 amino acids. Germline CDR1 reads SGHRS; CDR2 reads YFSETQ. The CDR3 protein is CASSQNQGAAYNEQFF. CDR3 nucleotides: TGCGCCAGCAGCCAGAATCAGGGGGCGGCTTACAATGAGCAGTTCTTC. Complete variable domain (other parts from reference TRBV5-1 and TRBJ2-1): KAGVTQTPRYLIKTRGQQVTLSCSPISGHRSVSWYQQTPGQGLQFLFEYFSETQRNKGNFPGRFSGRQFSNSRSEMNVSTLELGDSALYLCASSQNQGAAYNEQFFGPGTRLTVL.

The J gene is TRBJ1-2, the V gene TRBV28; 12 bases are a match to TRBD1. The CDR3 length is 14 residues. Germline V gene lookup returns CDR1 MDHEN and CDR2 SYDVKM. Trimming cost V 6 bases and J 7 bases; bases outside gene matches: 6. CDR3 sequence reads: CASRPPGQGAGYTF. The CDR3 bases are TGTGCCAGCAGACCTCCGGGACAGGGGGCTGGCTACACCTTC.

The V and J genes are TRBV18 and TRBJ2-7; maybe TRBD2 (6 bases). V gave up 6 bases and J gave up 3 bases, with 12 bases separating them. There are 13 residues in the CDR3. The germline gives CDR1 KGHSH, CDR2 LQKENI. The CDR3 coding sequence is TGTGCCAGCTCGCCCGGGAGAGGCTACGAGCAGTACTTC. It codes for CASSPGRGYEQYF. The full variable domain, in which reference TRBV18 and TRBJ2-7 provide the parts outside the CDR3, is NAGVMQNPRHLVRRRGQEARLRCSPMKGHSHVYWYRQLPEEGLKFMVYLQKENIIDESGMPKERFSAEFPKEGPSILRIQQVVRGDSAAYFCASSPGRGYEQYFGPGTRLTVT.

The chain combines TRBV28 with TRBJ2-3, with a tentative D call TRBD1 (5 bases). Germline CDR1 and CDR2: MDHEN and SYDVKM. The CDR3 length is 15 residues. V was pared by 4 bases and J by 1 base, with 12 bases between. The CDR3 DNA is TGTGCCAGCAGTTGGACAAAATTGGGCACAGATACGCAGTATTTT. Translating it yields CASSWTKLGTDTQYF.